This T cell receptor (beta chain) was retrieved from a study of blood T cells in healthy people across ages. V was shortened by 5 bases and J by 2 bases, with 12 bases between the two germline ends. This CDR3 has 15 residues. A J-beta primer mix and a sample-barcoded 5' primer were used in a second PCR of roughly 7 to 12 cycles. Each CDR3 protein gets one entry after TCRdb re-called the 5' RACE reads with MiXCR. Here the sample spans more than 750,000 distinct CDR3 sequences, approximately 32% being singletons. The same data also contributed to another study, on T cells of mothers and their children.

V and J are TRBV12-3 or TRBV12-4 and TRBJ2-2; D perhaps matches TRBD2 (5 bases). Material for sequencing was blood. This sequence originates from a woman aged 40 to 49 in good health. In DNA form, the CDR3 reads TGTGCCAGCAGTGCGAAGCGGACTAACACCGGGGAGCTGTTTTTT. Encoded protein: CASSAKRTNTGELFF.